The T cell receptor beta chain under discussion was sequenced for a study of shared clonotypes between healthy human individuals. General observations from the study: Incomplete sequencing of sorted subsets was indicated by rarefaction despite large depth. Between a handful of donors, naive CD4 clonotypes were shared at a level of approximately 5%. Compared with clonotypes that all four donors shared, non-shared clonotypes had lower generation probabilities.

The table came from immunoSEQ multiplex PCR; TCRdb's copy has only in-frame clones and leaves some out. The table shows about 1 million clones, with 75% occurring only once. A word on this clone: Its specificity is unknown.

Losses at the gene ends were 5 bases for V and 5 bases for J; bases not matched to a gene: 8. The CDR3 consists of 14 residues. Per germline, CDR1 SGHAT and CDR2 FQNNGV. The source of this sequence is a man aged 18 to 30 in good health. This chain joins TRBV11-2 and TRBJ1-1; TRBD1 matches at 7 bases. The sequencing sample was made of memory CD4+ T cells sorted from blood. Subset of the sample: CD45RA-negative fraction. Written as DNA, the CDR3 is TGTGCCAGCAGCCCACAGGGGACGGGGACTGAAGCTTTCTTT. Protein product: CASSPQGTGTEAFF.